This record looks at one T cell receptor beta chain sequence and its context. Its antigen is undetermined. The ends lost 8 bases at V and 0 bases at J; junction bases unmatched: 4. This CDR3 is 14 amino acids long. Germline values: CDR1 LNHDA, CDR2 SQIVND (reference sequence). These data come from a study of shared clonotypes between healthy human individuals. Study in general: Donor composition was a couple of women and a few men, aged 18 to 49.

Study-wide results and limits: Investigators expected sequencing depth to affect clonotype sharing among donors.

The genomic DNA of each subset was split evenly across several immunoSEQ plates. Sequenced by immunoSEQ multiplex PCR; TCRdb stores in-frame clones only, minus some. The sample yields about 700,000 clones, about 91% seen once. Naivety among CD8 cells was defined by CD45RO negativity and positive CCR7 selection, thereby excluding terminally differentiated effector memory CD45RA+ cells. The source is a man aged 25 to 40 in good health. The rearrangement uses TRBV19 and TRBJ1-5; 7 nucleotides align to TRBD1. The sequenced sample was naive CD8+ T cells sorted from blood. CDR3 protein: CASWTGASNQPQHF. The DNA for the CDR3 is TGTGCCAGTTGGACAGGAGCTAGCAATCAGCCCCAGCATTTT.